A single sample gave rise to the 10 T cell receptor beta chains below, sequenced in a study of blood T cell repertoires in COVID-19. This table comes from immunoSEQ multiplex PCR, and its TCRdb copy is limited to in-frame clones, with some not included. The sample carries 97,000 or so clones, more than 85% recorded once. Sample: peripheral blood. Source of these receptors: a man aged 50 or older with active or convalescent COVID-19.

The genes are TRBV12-3 or TRBV12-4 and TRBJ2-2; 7 bases fit TRBD2. Germline trimming cut 5 bases from V and 9 bases from J; bases unmatched to any gene: 6. The CDR3 sequence is 13 residues long. The CDR3 is CASSRDGGRELFF. Here the CDR3 DNA reads TGTGCCAGCAGTCGGGACGGGGGGAGGGAGCTGTTTTTT.

The J gene is TRBJ2-7, the V gene TRBV7-8, with TRBD1 identical over 8 bases. The V and J ends lost 3 bases and 7 bases, in that order; junction bases with no gene match: 5. Germline V gene sequence: CDR1 SGHVS, CDR2 FQNEAQ. CDR3 length: 13 amino acids. As DNA, the CDR3 is TGTGCCAGCAGCTTCCGGACAGGGAGAGAGCAGTACTTC. This translates into CASSFRTGREQYF.

The chain uses TRBV28 and TRBJ2-2, with D uncertain. CDR1 and CDR2 from the germline V gene are MDHEN and SYDVKM. The CDR3 runs to 11 residues. V was shortened by 5 bases and J by 6 bases, with 4 bases between the two germline ends. The DNA of the CDR3 is TGTGCCAGCAGTCTACCCGGGGAGCTGTTTTTT. Encoded protein: CASSLPGELFF.

The gene calls are TRBV19 and TRBJ2-3; 7 bases match TRBD1. Unmatched junction bases numbered 3, after V lost 5 bases and J lost 4 bases. The CDR3 runs 13 residues. CDR1 is LNHDA and CDR2 is SQIVND in the germline V gene (reference sequence). This chain's CDR3 is CASSEGAPDTQYF. DNA of the CDR3: TGTGCCAGTAGTGAGGGGGCCCCAGATACGCAGTATTTT.

The chain employs TRBV5-5 and TRBJ1-1, with TRBD1 identical over 7 bases. This CDR3 is built from 14 residues. V shed 3 bases and J 0 bases; nucleotides not matched to a gene: 2. From germline, CDR1 is SGHKS and CDR2 YYEKEE (reference sequence). In DNA, the CDR3 is TGTGCCAGCAGCTCAGACAGGGTGAACACTGAAGCTTTCTTT. The encoded protein is CASSSDRVNTEAFF.

The chain employs TRBV28 and TRBJ1-1, with D possibly matching TRBD1 (5 bases). Trimming took 7 bases from V and 6 from J, leaving 18 bases between them. This CDR3 spans 14 amino acids. Germline V gives CDR1 MDHEN, CDR2 SYDVKM. The chain's CDR3 is CASTSRAGLSEAFF. DNA for the CDR3: TGTGCCAGCACCTCCCGAGCGGGACTATCTGAAGCTTTCTTT.

This sequence joins TRBV5-1 and TRBJ2-1, with D possibly matching TRBD2 (6 bases). The length of the CDR3 is 13 residues. The germline gives CDR1 SGHRS, CDR2 YFSETQ. V was cut by 0 bases and J by 9 bases, with 10 bases left in between. CDR3 in amino acids: CASSLGRGTEQFF. In nucleotides, the CDR3 is TGCGCCAGCAGCTTGGGTCGGGGGACTGAGCAGTTCTTC.

The gene calls are TRBV12-5 and TRBJ1-2; 9 bases are a match to TRBD1. V gave up 2 bases and J gave up 6 bases; unmatched junction bases: 13. CDR3 length: 17 residues. The V gene's germline CDR1 is LGHNT and CDR2 FRNRAP. CDR3: CASGLLLPGQGKDGYTF. The CDR3 nucleotides read TGTGCTAGTGGTTTGCTATTACCGGGACAGGGTAAGGATGGCTACACCTTC.

CDR3 DNA: TGTGCCAGCAGATCCGGGGGGCGTACCGGGGAGCTGTTTTTT. Its protein is CASRSGGRTGELFF. The chain has TRBV27 and TRBJ2-2; a weak D match, TRBD2 (7 bases). The V end lost 6 bases, the J end lost 5 bases, and 13 bases lay between the germline ends. Germline loops: CDR1 MNHEY, CDR2 SMNVEV (reference sequence). The CDR3 loop spans 14 amino acids.

The chain links TRBV7-2 to TRBJ2-4, with unresolved D. The CDR3 has 14 amino acids. Trimming stripped 2 bases from V and 8 bases from J, with 13 bases between. From germline, CDR1 is SGHTA and CDR2 FQGNSA. CDR3 DNA: TGTGCCAGCAGCTTAAAGGCCAGCCAGGACATTCAGTACTTC. Amino acids: CASSLKASQDIQYF.